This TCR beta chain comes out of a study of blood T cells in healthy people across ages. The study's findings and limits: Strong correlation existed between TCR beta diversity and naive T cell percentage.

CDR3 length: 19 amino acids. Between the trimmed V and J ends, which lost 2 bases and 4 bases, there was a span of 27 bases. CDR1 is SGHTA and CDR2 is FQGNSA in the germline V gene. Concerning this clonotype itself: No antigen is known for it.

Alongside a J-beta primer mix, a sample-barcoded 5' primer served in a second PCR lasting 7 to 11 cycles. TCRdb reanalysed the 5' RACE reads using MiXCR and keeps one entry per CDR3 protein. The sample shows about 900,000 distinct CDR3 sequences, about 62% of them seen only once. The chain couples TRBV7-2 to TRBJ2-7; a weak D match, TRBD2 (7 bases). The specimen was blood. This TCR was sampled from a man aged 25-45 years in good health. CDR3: CASSLSPSLRAGALYEQYF. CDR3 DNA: TGTGCCAGCAGCTTATCCCCCTCACTAAGGGCGGGGGCCCTATACGAGCAGTACTTC.